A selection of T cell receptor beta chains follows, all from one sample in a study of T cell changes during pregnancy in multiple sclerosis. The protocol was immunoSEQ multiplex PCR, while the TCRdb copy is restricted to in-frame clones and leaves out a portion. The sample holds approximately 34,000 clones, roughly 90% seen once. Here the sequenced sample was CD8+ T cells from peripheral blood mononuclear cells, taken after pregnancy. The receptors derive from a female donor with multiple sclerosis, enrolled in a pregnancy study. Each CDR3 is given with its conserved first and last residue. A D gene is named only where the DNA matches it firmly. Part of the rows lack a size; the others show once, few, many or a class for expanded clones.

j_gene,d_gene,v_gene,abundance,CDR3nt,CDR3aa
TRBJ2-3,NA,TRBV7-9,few,TGTGCCAGCAGCCTCCTAAACGGCGGTGATACGCAGTATTTT,CASSLLNGGDTQYF
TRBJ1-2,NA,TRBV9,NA,TGTGCCAGCAGCGTAGCCCCTCTAGGAGAAAACTATGGCTACACCTTC,CASSVAPLGENYGYTF
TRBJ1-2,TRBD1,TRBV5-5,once,TGTGCCAGCAGCTTGGGGCAGGGGGGCTATGGCTACACCTTC,CASSLGQGGYGYTF
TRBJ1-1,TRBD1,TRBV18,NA,TGTGCCAGCTCACCAGCAGGGGGCGTCGACGACACTGAAGCTTTCTTT,CASSPAGGVDDTEAFF
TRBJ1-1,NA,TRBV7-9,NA,TGTGCCAGCAGCCCTTTAAGTCCGGGGTGGCGCATGAACACTGAAGCTTTCTTT,CASSPLSPGWRMNTEAFF
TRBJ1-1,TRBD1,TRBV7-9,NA,TGTGCCAGCAGCACAGACAGGGACGCTTTCTTT,CASSTDRDAFF
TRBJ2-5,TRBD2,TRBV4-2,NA,TGTGCCAGCAGCCAAGATGTGGCGGGGGGTTCGGAGACCCAGTACTTC,CASSQDVAGGSETQYF
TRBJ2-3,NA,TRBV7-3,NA,TGTGCCAGCAGAGGACTGGGAGCCCAAGATACGCAGTATTTT,CASRGLGAQDTQYF
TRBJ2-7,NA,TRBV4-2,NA,TGTGCCAGCAGCCAAGATCAGGGAAGTACGGACCAGTCTTCTCCCTACGAGCAGTACTTC,CASSQDQGSTDQSSPYEQYF
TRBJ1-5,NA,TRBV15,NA,TGTGCCACCAGCAGACAATCGGAGCCCCAGCATTTT,CATSRQSEPQHF
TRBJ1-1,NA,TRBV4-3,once,TGCGCCAGCAGCCAAGGTCCGAGTACTGAAGCTTTCTTT,CASSQGPSTEAFF
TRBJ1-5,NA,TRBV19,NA,TGTGCCAGTAGTATCTCAGGGAACCAGCCCCAGCATTTT,CASSISGNQPQHF
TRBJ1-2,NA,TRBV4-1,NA,TGCGCCAGCAGCCCGGGTGGGGGGGCCCAAGGCTATGGCTACACCTTC,CASSPGGGAQGYGYTF
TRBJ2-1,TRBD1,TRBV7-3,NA,TGTGCCAGCAGCGTGACAGGGGGCTCCTACAATGAGCAGTTCTTC,CASSVTGGSYNEQFF
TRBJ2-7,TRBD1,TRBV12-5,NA,TGTGCTAGTGGTGATGGGACAGCCGGCGAGCAGTACTTC,CASGDGTAGEQYF
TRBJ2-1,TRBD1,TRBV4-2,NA,TGTGCCAGCAGCCAGACAGGGGCGAATGAGCAGTTCTTC,CASSQTGANEQFF
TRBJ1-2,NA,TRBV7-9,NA,TGTGCCAGCAGCTCAGTGACAGGCCTAGCTAACTATGGCTACACCTTC,CASSSVTGLANYGYTF
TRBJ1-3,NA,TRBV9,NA,TGTGCCAGCAGCGTAGGGGGGCCTGGAAACACCATATATTTT,CASSVGGPGNTIYF
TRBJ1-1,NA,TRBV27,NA,TGTGCCAGCTCACGGGGGGCTGAAGCTTTCTTT,CASSRGAEAFF
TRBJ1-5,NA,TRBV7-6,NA,TGTGCCAGCAGCCCAGGGGCTGGATATGGCAATCAGCCCCAGCATTTT,CASSPGAGYGNQPQHF
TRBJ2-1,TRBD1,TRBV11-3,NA,TGTGCCAGCAGCTTAGACGCAGGGGGATCTGAGCAGTTCTTC,CASSLDAGGSEQFF
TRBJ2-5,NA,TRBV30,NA,TGTGCCTGGGAGGAACAGGGACCAGTCCAAGAGACCCAGTACTTC,CAWEEQGPVQETQYF
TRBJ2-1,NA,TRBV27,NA,TGTGCCAGCAGTTTGTGGGACACCCCCTACAATGAGCAGTTCTTC,CASSLWDTPYNEQFF
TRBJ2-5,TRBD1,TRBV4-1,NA,TGCGCCAGCAGCCAAGATCAGCGGACAGGTGACATAGAGACCCAGTACTTC,CASSQDQRTGDIETQYF
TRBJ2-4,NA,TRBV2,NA,TGTGCCAGCCAGGGCCTAATTGCCAAAAACATTCAGTACTTC,CASQGLIAKNIQYF
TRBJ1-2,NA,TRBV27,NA,TGTGCCAGCAGTTTATTTAGCTACTCTGGGGGGGCCCGGGGTGTTAACTATGGCTACACCTTC,CASSLFSYSGGARGVNYGYTF
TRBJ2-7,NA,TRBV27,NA,TGTGCCAGCAGTTTATCGATACAGGGAAGCTTCTACGAGCAGTACTTC,CASSLSIQGSFYEQYF
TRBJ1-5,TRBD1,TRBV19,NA,TGTGCCAGTAGTATTGGGACAGGTAGCAATCAGCCCCAGCATTTT,CASSIGTGSNQPQHF
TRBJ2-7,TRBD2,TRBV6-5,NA,TGTGCCAGCAGTCTCGCGGGGGGGCCCAACGAGCAGTACTTC,CASSLAGGPNEQYF
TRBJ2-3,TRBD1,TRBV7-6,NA,TGTGCCAGCAGCTCCGGACAGGGGGCAGATACGCAGTATTTT,CASSSGQGADTQYF
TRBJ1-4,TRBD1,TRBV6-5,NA,TGTGCCAGCACTCCAGGGGGCGACGAAAAACTGTTTTTT,CASTPGGDEKLFF
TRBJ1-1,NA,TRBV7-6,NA,TGTGCCAGCAGGCCAAGGGGAGGGGACACTGAAGCTTTCTTT,CASRPRGGDTEAFF
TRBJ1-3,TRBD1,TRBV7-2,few,TGTGCCAGCAGCTACCCGGGACAGCCCATCGGAAACACCATATATTTT,CASSYPGQPIGNTIYF
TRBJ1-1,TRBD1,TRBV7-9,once,TGTGCCAGCAGCTTAGGTGGGACAGGGAATGCTGAAGCTTTCTTT,CASSLGGTGNAEAFF
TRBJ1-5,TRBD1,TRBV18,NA,TGTGCCAGCTCCCTCCTGGGGGACAGGGATGGCAATCAGCCCCAGCATTTT,CASSLLGDRDGNQPQHF
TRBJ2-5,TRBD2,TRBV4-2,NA,TGTGCCAGCAGCCAAGCACTAGCGGGGAATATCCAGTACTTC,CASSQALAGNIQYF
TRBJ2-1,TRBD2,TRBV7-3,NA,TGTGCCAGCAGCCCCCTAGCGGGGGGGCTTAATGAGCAGTTCTTC,CASSPLAGGLNEQFF
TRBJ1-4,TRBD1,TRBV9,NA,TGTGCCAGCAGCGAGACAGGGGGCCTAGCTAATGAAAAACTGTTTTTT,CASSETGGLANEKLFF
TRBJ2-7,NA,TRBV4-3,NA,TGCGCCAGCAGCCAAGATTCGGGCTACGAGCAGTACTTC,CASSQDSGYEQYF